Below, 26 T cell receptor beta chains from the same sample are listed, as sequenced in a study of blood T cell repertoires in COVID-19. The data were produced by immunoSEQ multiplex PCR, yet TCRdb's version contains in-frame clones alone and is incomplete. Of more than 200,000 clones listed, 70% to 90% were seen once; the top ten hold less than 8%. Source material: PBMCs or T cells enriched from blood (not recorded which). Source of these receptors: a woman between 35 and 50 years old with acute COVID-19.

The rearrangement joins TRBV9 to TRBJ2-7; D not resolved. The V end was cut by 0 bases, the J end by 2 bases, with 6 bases between. The CDR3 spans 13 residues. Germline V gives CDR1 SGDLS, CDR2 YYNGEE. The CDR3, as DNA: TGTGCCAGCAGCGTAGGTGACACCTACGAGCAGTACTTC. This sequence encodes CASSVGDTYEQYF. Drawing the rest from reference TRBV9 and TRBJ2-7, the complete variable domain is DSGVTQTPKHLITATGQRVTLRCSPRSGDLSVYWYQQSLDQGLQFLIQYYNGEERAKGNILERFSAQQFPDLHSELNLSSLELGDSALYFCASSVGDTYEQYFGPGTRLTVT.

The chain combines TRBV30 with TRBJ1-4; 8 bases match TRBD1. Looked up from germline, CDR1 is GTSNPN and CDR2 is SVGIG (reference sequence). Trimming cost V 2 bases and J 12 bases; bases outside gene matches: 2. This CDR3 comprises 11 residues. This CDR3 reads CAWSQQGELFF. CDR3 nucleotide sequence: TGTGCCTGGAGTCAACAGGGGGAACTGTTTTTT.

Only a few counts were recorded for this clone. This chain joins TRBV7-3 and TRBJ1-2; a weak D match, TRBD1 (6 bases). Germline CDR1 and CDR2: SGHTA and FQGTGA. Trimming stripped 5 bases from V and 2 bases from J, with 9 bases between. This CDR3 region has 13 residues. Here the CDR3 DNA reads TGTGCCAGCAGCACAGGGAACAACTATGGCTACACCTTC. As protein: CASSTGNNYGYTF.

This clone showed up just a few times. The junction departs from the called germline gene at one end, perhaps through a read error. The genes are TRBV7-7 and TRBJ2-7; 8 positions agree with TRBD1. Germline V gene sequence: CDR1 SSHAT, CDR2 FNYEAQ (reference sequence). The CDR3 is 13 residues long. The CDR3 loop reads CASSPDRVHEQYF. The DNA for the CDR3 is TGTGCTAGCAGCCCGGACAGGGTACACGAGCAGTACTTC.

J is TRBJ2-7 and V is TRBV6-5, with D possibly being TRBD2 (6 bases). V lost 6 bases to trimming and J lost 5 bases, with 20 bases between them. The germline CDR1 and CDR2 sequences are MNHEY and SVGAGI. The CDR3 consists of 15 residues. Written as DNA, the CDR3 is TGTGCCAGCAGGGGGTCGGGAGCCCCGCCTAACGAGCAGTACTTC. This sequence encodes CASRGSGAPPNEQYF.

This rearrangement joins TRBV28 to TRBJ1-1, with TRBD1 matching 11 bases. Looked up from germline, CDR1 is MDHEN and CDR2 is SYDVKM. The V segment lost 5 bases and the J segment 7 bases; nucleotides outside the gene matches: 12. This CDR3 contains 16 residues. CDR3 sequence: CASSQPYAGTGGEAFF. CDR3 sequence (DNA): TGTGCCAGCAGTCAACCTTATGCCGGGACAGGGGGTGAAGCTTTCTTT.

This chain connects TRBV30 to TRBJ2-1; 8 bases agree with TRBD2. V shed 2 bases, J shed 2 bases, and the junction held 5 bases outside the gene matches. The CDR3 length is 15 residues. CDR1 is GTSNPN, CDR2 SVGIG, per germline (reference sequence). The CDR3 reads CAWSRTSGTYNEQFF. The CDR3 DNA follows: TGTGCCTGGAGTCGTACTAGCGGAACCTACAATGAGCAGTTCTTC.

This clone has more than one count but fewer than ten. This sequence joins TRBV6-5 and TRBJ2-1; 12 nucleotides match TRBD2. Unmatched junction bases numbered 2, after V lost 4 bases and J lost 13 bases. CDR3 length equals 12 residues. From germline, CDR1 is MNHEY and CDR2 SVGAGI. Here the CDR3 reads CASSSTSGSQFF. The CDR3, as DNA: TGTGCCAGCAGTTCGACTAGCGGGAGCCAGTTCTTC.

The J gene is TRBJ1-2, the V gene TRBV5-1, with TRBD1 matching 7 bases. CDR3 length: 15 amino acids. V dropped 4 bases and J dropped 4; count of bases not matched to a gene: 10. CDR1 and CDR2 (germline): SGHRS, YFSETQ. CDR3 nucleotide sequence: TGCGCCAGCAGCCCGGGGACAGTGGGCCTCTATGGCTACACCTTC. As protein: CASSPGTVGLYGYTF.

This chain connects TRBV28 to TRBJ1-2; no definite D call. This CDR3 is 14 amino acids long. The V end lost 5 bases, the J end lost 4 bases, and 14 bases lay between the germline ends. In germline, CDR1 is MDHEN, CDR2 SYDVKM. The CDR3 bases are TGTGCCAGCAGTCAACCCCTGGGCACCTATGGCTACACCTTC. Translation: CASSQPLGTYGYTF.

The J gene is TRBJ1-1, the V gene TRBV5-8, with 9 bases identical to TRBD1. Trimming removed 3 bases from V and 7 bases from J; junction bases left unmatched: 4. The CDR3 is 13 residues long. CDR1 is SGHTS and CDR2 is YDEGEE in the germline V gene. The CDR3 DNA reads TGTGCCAGCAGCTCACAGGGGGCGGGTGAAGCTTTCTTT. Its protein product is CASSSQGAGEAFF. Drawing the rest from reference TRBV5-8 and TRBJ1-1, the complete variable domain is EAGVTQSPTHLIKTRGQQATLRCSPISGHTSVYWYQQALGLGLQFLLWYDEGEERNRGNFPPRFSGRQFPNYSSELNVNALELEDSALYLCASSSQGAGEAFFGQGTRLTVV.

The table lists this clone with a few counts. A read error may account for a junction end that differs from germline. The rearrangement joins TRBV7-7 to TRBJ2-5; 7 nucleotides line up with TRBD1. CDR1 and CDR2 (germline): SSHAT, FNYEAQ (reference sequence). This CDR3 region has 14 residues. The CDR3 sequence is CASSPTGVQETQYF. The CDR3 coding sequence is TGTGCTAGCAGCCCTACAGGGGTACAAGAGACCCAGTACTTC.

The chain combines TRBV11-2 with TRBJ1-6, with a tentative D call TRBD1 (6 bases). Germline V gives CDR1 SGHAT, CDR2 FQNNGV. Deletions cut 4 bases from V and 5 bases from J, with 12 bases between. This CDR3 has 15 residues. The CDR3 loop is CASSSDSFNNSPLHF. The DNA for the CDR3 is TGTGCCAGCAGCTCGGACAGTTTCAATAATTCACCCCTCCACTTT.

The J gene is TRBJ2-5, the V gene TRBV5-1; 7 bases align to TRBD2. The CDR3 runs to 14 residues. CDR1 and CDR2 from the germline V gene are SGHRS and YFSETQ. V trimming: 1 base; J trimming: 5 bases; junction bases outside the gene matches: 5. CDR3 bases: TGCGCCAGCAGCTTGCAGCGGGGCGAGGAGACCCAGTACTTC. Its protein product is CASSLQRGEETQYF.

The genes are TRBV5-1 and TRBJ2-1; D is unclear. The CDR3 sequence is 13 residues long. V lost 1 base and J 9 bases, leaving 11 bases between the germline ends. The germline V gene encodes CDR1 SGHRS and CDR2 YFSETQ. CDR3 DNA sequence: TGCGCCAGCAGCTTGACCGGCCGGAGTGAGCAGTTCTTC. Encoded protein: CASSLTGRSEQFF.

This chain connects TRBV5-5 to TRBJ2-2; TRBD2 agrees at 12 bases. The junction had 5 bases not matched to a gene; V was cut back by 2 bases and J by 0 bases. Per the germline V gene, CDR1 is SGHKS and CDR2 is YYEKEE (reference sequence). The CDR3 covers 18 residues. The CDR3 reads CASSFRLAGGSNTGELFF. CDR3 in DNA: TGTGCCAGCAGCTTTCGGCTAGCGGGAGGGTCGAACACCGGGGAGCTGTTTTTT.

In its sample, this clone was seen once. Its ends do not fully match the called genes, so a read error is possible. This chain links TRBV7-7 with TRBJ2-3, with 7 bases matching TRBD2. The CDR3 has 15 amino acids. The germline V gene encodes CDR1 SSHAT and CDR2 FNYEAQ (reference sequence). CDR3 loop: CASSTGTMLTDTQYF. For the CDR3, the DNA is TGTGCTAGCAGCACCGGGACTATGCTTACAGATACGCAGTATTTT.

CDR3 sequence reads: CASSLGAGAEYNEQFF. CDR3 nucleotide sequence: TGTGCCAGCAGCTTAGGAGCGGGGGCTGAGTACAATGAGCAGTTCTTC. This chain connects TRBV11-2 to TRBJ2-1; 8 bases align to TRBD2. V was clipped by 1 base and J by 4 bases; unmatched bases: 6. There are 16 residues in the CDR3. Per germline, CDR1 SGHAT and CDR2 FQNNGV.

This clone was observed a single time. J is TRBJ1-1 and V is TRBV6-2 or TRBV6-3; 9 nucleotides line up with TRBD1. The germline V gene encodes CDR1 MNHEY and CDR2 SVGEGT. After removal of 0 bases from V and 3 bases from J, the junction contained 14 bases not matched to a gene. The CDR3 runs to 19 residues. The CDR3 is CASSYSSVGTGKLDTEAFF. The CDR3 DNA reads as TGTGCCAGCAGTTACTCATCGGTTGGGACAGGGAAATTGGACACTGAAGCTTTCTTT.

This clone was detected ten times or more. The chain recombines TRBV19 with TRBJ1-5; D may be TRBD1 (6 bases). This CDR3 has 15 amino acids. Germline lookup yields CDR1 LNHDA and CDR2 SQIVND (reference sequence). V was trimmed by 5 bases and J by 4 bases, leaving 15 bases between them. The CDR3 reads CASSVILQGNQPQHF. The CDR3 nucleotides are TGTGCCAGTAGTGTAATACTCCAGGGGAATCAGCCCCAGCATTTT.

This sequence joins TRBV10-2 and TRBJ2-2; tentatively, D is TRBD1 (5 bases). The CDR3 is 14 amino acids. Germline values: CDR1 WSHSY, CDR2 SAAADI. The germline V and J ends were trimmed by 4 bases and 5 bases, with 11 bases remaining between them. CDR3 nucleotide sequence: TGCGCCAGCAGTGGTAACAGGAGAACCGGGGAGCTGTTTTTT. It translates to CASSGNRRTGELFF.

The J gene is TRBJ2-2, the V gene TRBV6-2 or TRBV6-3; D is unclear. The germline CDR1 and CDR2 sequences are MNHEY and SVGEGT. CDR3 size: 15 residues. The germline V and J ends were trimmed by 0 bases and 8 bases, with 13 bases remaining between them. CDR3 region: CASSYSLGLTGELFF. DNA of the CDR3: TGTGCCAGCAGTTACTCGTTGGGCCTCACAGGGGAGCTGTTTTTT.

This clone was counted once. The V call is TRBV28, the J call TRBJ2-5; 8 nucleotides match TRBD1. V was pared by 3 bases and J by 7 bases, with 10 bases of the junction left unmatched. CDR1 MDHEN and CDR2 SYDVKM come from the germline V gene. The CDR3 covers 15 residues. The CDR3 coding sequence is TGTGCCAGCAGTTTTGCCAGGGGGCTCGGTTCGACCCAGTACTTC. This codes for CASSFARGLGSTQYF.

The rearrangement links TRBV18 to TRBJ1-1, with a tentative D call TRBD1 (6 bases). V was clipped by 3 bases and J by 5 bases, with 10 bases between them. Germline-derived CDR1 and CDR2 are KGHSH and LQKENI. The CDR3 loop spans 13 amino acids. CDR3 DNA sequence: TGTGCCAGCTCACCGGACAGATGGACTGAAGCTTTCTTT. Amino acid sequence: CASSPDRWTEAFF.

This clone was observed a single time. The V call is TRBV3-1 (or the pseudogene TRBV3-2), the J call TRBJ1-1, with D uncertain. Germline V lookup: CDR1 LGHDT, CDR2 YNNKEL (reference sequence). The CDR3 has 14 amino acids. V lost 6 bases to trimming and J lost 0 bases, with 11 bases between them. The chain's CDR3 is CASSERPLNTEAFF. The CDR3 bases are TGTGCCAGCAGTGAGCGGCCCCTGAACACTGAAGCTTTCTTT.

This chain links TRBV29-1 with TRBJ2-5, with TRBD1 matching over 9 bases. CDR1 is SQVTM, CDR2 ANQGSEA, per germline. The length of the CDR3 is 14 residues. The V and J ends lost 3 bases and 7 bases, in that order; junction bases with no gene match: 9. The DNA for the CDR3 is TGCAGCGTTGAGACAGGGGGGTGGGAAGGGACCCAGTACTTC. Translating it yields CSVETGGWEGTQYF.